These 18 T cell receptor beta chains originate from one sample sequenced in a study of cytomegalovirus exposure and HLA in healthy donors. Amplification used 60 Vbeta primers and 13 Jbeta primers. The repertoire was sequenced with immunoSEQ multiplex PCR; TCRdb's copy has only in-frame clones and lacks some. The sample lists some 150,000 clones; over 75% were seen once. Sequenced input: PBMCs. The receptor set was obtained from a male donor in good health and CMV-seronegative.

V is TRBV2 and J is TRBJ1-1, with D maybe TRBD1 (6 bases). Germline CDR1 is SNHLY and CDR2 is FYNNEI. The CDR3 contains 15 residues. V lost 3 bases and J 5 bases, leaving 16 bases between the germline ends. CDR3 coding DNA: TGTGCCAGCAGTGACCCAGGGGCAGTCAGGACTGAAGCTTTCTTT. It codes for CASSDPGAVRTEAFF.

V is TRBV7-9 and J is TRBJ2-5, with a possible D match to TRBD1 (5 bases). In germline, CDR1 is SEHNR, CDR2 FQNEAQ (reference sequence). The length of the CDR3 is 14 residues. V was cut by 0 bases and J by 4 bases, with 9 bases left in between. CDR3 nucleotides: TGTGCCAGCAGCTTAGCTAAGGGGCCAGAGACCCAGTACTTC. Protein: CASSLAKGPETQYF. The full variable domain, in which reference TRBV7-9 and TRBJ2-5 provide the parts outside the CDR3, is DTGVSQNPRHKITKRGQNVTFRCDPISEHNRLYWYRQTLGQGPEFLTYFQNEAQLEKSRLLSDRFSAERPKGSFSTLEIQRTEQGDSAMYLCASSLAKGPETQYFGPGTRLLVL.

The chain has TRBV7-3 and TRBJ2-1; TRBD1 aligns across 10 bases. Germline CDR1 is SGHTA and CDR2 is FQGTGA. The junction had 6 bases not matched to a gene; V was cut back by 5 bases and J by 5 bases. The CDR3 is made up of 15 amino acids. The CDR3 DNA reads as TGTGCCAGCAGCCAGGGACAGGGGCGGAACAATGAGCAGTTCTTC. Protein: CASSQGQGRNNEQFF.

The V call is TRBV9, the J call TRBJ2-5; 9 nucleotides match TRBD1. The J call could be wrong; TRBJ2-7 is a better fit for the DNA end. Germline CDR1 is SGDLS and CDR2 is YYNGEE. CDR3 length equals 14 residues. CDR3: CASSVGTGIHEQYF. DNA of the CDR3: TGTGCCAGCAGCGTGGGGACAGGGATCCACGAGCAGTACTTC.

The chain joins TRBV7-2 to TRBJ2-7; D possibly corresponds to TRBD1 (5 bases). V was trimmed by 5 bases and J by 11 bases, leaving 19 bases between them. The CDR3 is 13 amino acids. Looked up from germline, CDR1 is SGHTA and CDR2 is FQGNSA. The CDR3 sequence: CASSEYGSDTKYF. The CDR3 coding sequence is TGTGCCAGCAGCGAATACGGATCGGACACGAAGTACTTC.

The gene calls are TRBV28 and TRBJ1-2; D gene ambiguous. The CDR3 is 13 residues long. The V end lost 2 bases, the J end lost 4 bases, and 8 bases lay between the germline ends. Germline V lookup: CDR1 MDHEN, CDR2 SYDVKM. The DNA for the CDR3 is TGTGCCAGCAGTTTAGTTCGGGGCTATGGCTACACCTTC. This encodes CASSLVRGYGYTF.

The chain joins TRBV5-1 to TRBJ2-6; D perhaps matches TRBD1 (6 bases). Germline CDR1 is SGHRS and CDR2 is YFSETQ. The V end lost 4 bases, the J end lost 1 base, and 12 bases lay between the germline ends. CDR3 length: 16 residues. The CDR3 coding sequence is TGCGCCAGCAGCCTCGGGACAAAATCTGGGGCCAACGTCCTGACTTTC. As protein: CASSLGTKSGANVLTF.

This rearrangement joins TRBV7-2 to TRBJ2-5; D uncertain. The J call is in doubt because the DNA end fits TRBJ2-7 better. This CDR3 spans 12 amino acids. From germline, CDR1 is SGHTA and CDR2 FQGNSA. CDR3 coding DNA: TGTGCCAGCAGCTTTTCAGCGCGCGAGCAGTACTTC. Amino acids: CASSFSAREQYF.

The chain employs TRBV9 and TRBJ1-1; D perhaps matches TRBD1 (5 bases). The CDR3 totals 16 residues. The germline gives CDR1 SGDLS, CDR2 YYNGEE. V shed 4 bases and J shed 5 bases, with 21 bases lying between them. CDR3 in DNA: TGTGCCAGCAGCCCCGACGGGGGGAGGACGGGGACTGAAGCTTTCTTT. Amino acid sequence: CASSPDGGRTGTEAFF.

The genes are TRBV11-3 and TRBJ1-1, with D possibly TRBD1 on 5 matching bases. V lost 1 base to trimming and J lost 6 bases, with 9 bases between them. CDR3 size: 13 residues. Germline loops: CDR1 SGHNT, CDR2 YENEEA. CDR3: CASSLAGGSEAFF. The CDR3 region has the DNA TGTGCCAGCAGCTTAGCCGGGGGGTCTGAAGCTTTCTTT.

This clone was seen a handful of times. The CDR3 DNA reads TGTGCCAGTAGTACCCCGCGGGGAGGTACCGGTGAAGCTTTCTTT. Protein sequence: CASSTPRGGTGEAFF. This chain links TRBV19 with TRBJ1-1, with D unresolved. The CDR3 sequence is 15 residues long. The germline V gene has CDR1 LNHDA and CDR2 SQIVND (reference sequence). V was cut by 4 bases and J by 7 bases, with 19 bases left in between.

J is TRBJ2-7 and V is TRBV7-2; 8 nucleotides line up with TRBD1. This CDR3 is built from 15 residues. Germline CDR1 reads SGHTA; CDR2 reads FQGNSA. Trimming took 2 bases from V and 3 from J; bases not matched to a gene: 6. CDR3 bases: TGTGCCAGCAGCTTAAGTGGGACAGGCTTCTACGAGCAGTACTTC. It is translated as CASSLSGTGFYEQYF.

CDR3 DNA sequence: TGTGCCAGCAGCTACGCTTCGGGACAGGGTTCAGGGGAGCTGTTTTTT. It translates to CASSYASGQGSGELFF. This sequence joins TRBV7-9 and TRBJ2-2; 9 bases are shared with TRBD1. Germline values: CDR1 SEHNR, CDR2 FQNEAQ (reference sequence). Trimming took 4 bases from V and 8 from J; bases not matched to a gene: 11. There are 16 residues in the CDR3.

In its sample, this clone was seen a few times. CDR3 coding DNA: TGTTTCAAGCAGAAGGCGGCATACGAGCAGTACTTC. It translates to CFKQKAAYEQYF. This rearrangement joins TRBV2 to TRBJ2-7; D is uncertain. The CDR3 is 12 residues long. Germline values: CDR1 SNHLY, CDR2 FYNNEI.

V gene TRBV7-6 combines with J gene TRBJ2-5; 11 bases map to TRBD2. V lost 5 bases and J lost 7; bases outside the gene matches: 12. Germline V gives CDR1 SGHVS, CDR2 FNYEAQ. The CDR3 extends over 16 amino acids. CDR3: CASSQDSGGAGRTQYF. The CDR3, as DNA: TGTGCCAGCAGCCAGGATAGCGGGGGGGCTGGTCGGACCCAGTACTTC. Complete variable domain (other parts from reference TRBV7-6 and TRBJ2-5): GAGVSQSPRYKVTKRGQDVALRCDPISGHVSLYWYRQALGQGPEFLTYFNYEAQQDKSGLPNDRFSAERPEGSISTLTIQRTEQRDSAMYRCASSQDSGGAGRTQYFGPGTRLLVL.

This chain connects TRBV7-8 to TRBJ2-3, with 7 bases fitting TRBD1. Germline trimming cut 6 bases from V and 3 bases from J; bases unmatched to any gene: 12. Germline V gene sequence: CDR1 SGHVS, CDR2 FQNEAQ. CDR3 size: 16 residues. The CDR3 sequence is CASSPEGASSTDTQYF. Written as DNA, the CDR3 is TGTGCCAGCAGTCCCGAGGGGGCTTCTAGTACAGATACGCAGTATTTT.

The chain joins TRBV30 to TRBJ2-5, with D perhaps matching TRBD2 (6 bases). This CDR3 comprises 20 residues. From germline, CDR1 is GTSNPN and CDR2 SVGIG (reference sequence). Trimming took off 3 bases at V and 0 bases at J, with 29 bases between the two ends. CDR3 residues: CAWRRRWRTTGVRDQETQYF. The CDR3 nucleotides are TGTGCCTGGAGGCGCAGATGGCGTACTACGGGAGTGAGGGACCAAGAGACCCAGTACTTC. Filled out from reference TRBV30 and TRBJ2-5, the complete variable domain reads SQTIHQWPATLVQPVGSPLSLECTVEGTSNPNLYWYRQAAGRGLQLLFYSVGIGQISSEVPQNLSASRPQDRQFILSSKKLLLSDSGFYLCAWRRRWRTTGVRDQETQYFGPGTRLLVL.

The chain recombines TRBV7-2 with TRBJ2-7, with D unclear. Germline V gene data show CDR1 as SGHTA and CDR2 as FQGNSA. This CDR3 is built from 14 residues. Trimming removed 1 base at V and 3 bases at J, with 10 bases between. CDR3 bases: TGTGCCAGCAGCTTAGGGGCCGGATTCTACGAGCAGTACTTC. Encoded protein: CASSLGAGFYEQYF.